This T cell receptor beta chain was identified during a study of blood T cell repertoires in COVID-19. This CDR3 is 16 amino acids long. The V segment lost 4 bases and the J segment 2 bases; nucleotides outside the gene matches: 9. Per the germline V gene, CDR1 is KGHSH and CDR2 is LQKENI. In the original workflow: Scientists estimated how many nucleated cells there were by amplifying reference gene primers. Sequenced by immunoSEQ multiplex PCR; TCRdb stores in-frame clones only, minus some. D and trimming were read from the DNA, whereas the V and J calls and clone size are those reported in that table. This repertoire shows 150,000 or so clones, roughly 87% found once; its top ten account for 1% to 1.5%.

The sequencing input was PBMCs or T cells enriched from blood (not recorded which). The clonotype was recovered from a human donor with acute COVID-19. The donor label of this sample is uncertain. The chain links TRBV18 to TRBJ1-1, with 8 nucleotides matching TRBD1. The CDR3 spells CASSRSGGTGNTEAFF. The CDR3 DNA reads TGTGCCAGCTCACGATCAGGCGGGACAGGTAACACTGAAGCTTTCTTT.